This T cell receptor beta chain is from a study of blood T cells in healthy people across ages. To note about this clonotype: Its antigen is unknown.

The authors ran a second PCR of roughly 6 to 12 cycles using a sample-barcoded 5' primer and a J-beta primer mix. TCRdb re-analysed the 5' RACE reads in MiXCR, keeping a single row per CDR3 protein. The data hold roughly 2 million distinct CDR3 sequences, with around 50% observed a single time. Germline V CDR1 and CDR2: LGHDT, YNNKEL (reference sequence). V was clipped by 0 bases and J by 6 bases, with 10 bases between them. The CDR3 extends over 14 amino acids. General observations from the study: Unknown donor CMV status possibly confounded expanded clonotype changes.

The clonotype originates from a woman aged 40 to 55 in good health. The chain employs TRBV3-1 and TRBJ2-3; weak D call: TRBD2 (5 bases). Sequencing used blood. CDR3 sequence (DNA): TGTGCCAGCAGCCAAGAACAAGCGGCGGATACGCAGTATTTT. Translating gives CASSQEQAADTQYF.